One sample yielded the 14 T cell receptor beta chains listed below, sequenced in a study of cytomegalovirus exposure and HLA in healthy donors. A multiplex PCR was run with 60 Vbeta primers and 13 Jbeta primers. Assay: immunoSEQ multiplex PCR; the TCRdb copy retains only in-frame clones and omits some. Of tens of thousands of clones in the sample, around 86% were seen once. Input material: PBMCs. Receptors were obtained from a man aged 30-40 years in good health and CMV-seropositive.

V and J are TRBV5-1 and TRBJ1-1, with D tentatively TRBD1 (5 bases). V lost 2 bases and J lost 5, with 13 bases in between. Germline V CDR1 and CDR2: SGHRS, YFSETQ. The length of the CDR3 is 14 residues. CDR3 region: CASSLQVVGTEAFF. As DNA, the CDR3 is TGCGCCAGCAGCTTACAGGTGGTTGGGACTGAAGCTTTCTTT.

The chain has TRBV30 and TRBJ1-1; maybe TRBD1 (6 bases). CDR3 length equals 12 residues. CDR1 is GTSNPN, CDR2 SVGIG, per germline (reference sequence). The V end lost 5 bases, the J end lost 0 bases, and 7 bases lay between the germline ends. In DNA, the CDR3 is TGTGCCTGGTACAGGGTGAACACTGAAGCTTTCTTT. It encodes CAWYRVNTEAFF.

V and J are TRBV19 and TRBJ2-7; D gene ambiguous. This CDR3 spans 16 amino acids. V lost 5 bases, J lost 2 bases, and 19 bases lay in between. Germline values: CDR1 LNHDA, CDR2 SQIVND (reference sequence). The CDR3 DNA reads TGTGCCAGTAGTCAAATGATAGGAACAGCAACCTACGAGCAGTACTTC. As protein: CASSQMIGTATYEQYF.

This clone was seen a single time. The chain is built from TRBV4-2 and TRBJ1-2; 10 bases fit TRBD1. CDR3 length: 16 residues. V shed 2 bases and J 5 bases; nucleotides not matched to a gene: 8. In germline, CDR1 is LGHNA, CDR2 YNFKEQ. CDR3 sequence: CASSQRRQGAWYGYTF. The CDR3 bases are TGTGCCAGCAGCCAACGTCGACAGGGGGCCTGGTATGGCTACACCTTC.

The chain couples TRBV7-9 to TRBJ2-7; 8 bases match TRBD2. After removal of 0 bases from V and 0 bases from J, the junction contained 1 base not matched to a gene. The CDR3 is 15 amino acids. Per the germline V gene, CDR1 is SEHNR and CDR2 is FQNEAQ (reference sequence). The CDR3 spells CASSLASGVSYEQYF. The CDR3, as DNA: TGTGCCAGCAGCTTAGCTAGCGGGGTCTCCTACGAGCAGTACTTC.

V and J are TRBV7-2 and TRBJ2-7; 11 bases match TRBD2. This CDR3 region has 15 residues. Trimming removed 5 bases from V and 0 bases from J; junction bases left unmatched: 3. Germline V CDR1 and CDR2: SGHTA, FQGNSA. The CDR3 is CASSITSGSSYEQYF. For the CDR3, the DNA is TGTGCCAGCAGCATTACTAGCGGGAGCTCCTACGAGCAGTACTTC.

The chain is built from TRBV7-9 and TRBJ1-2; no clear D gene. The CDR3 extends over 15 amino acids. V was trimmed by 1 base and J by 0 bases, leaving 9 bases between them. Looked up from germline, CDR1 is SEHNR and CDR2 is FQNEAQ (reference sequence). The CDR3 DNA reads as TGTGCCAGCAGCTTAGGCAGCGGCCCTAACTATGGCTACACCTTC. Its protein is CASSLGSGPNYGYTF.

The chain employs TRBV18 and TRBJ2-3; TRBD2 might be the D (7 bases). Germline assignment: CDR1 KGHSH and CDR2 LQKENI. Trimming pared 6 bases from V and 9 bases from J, leaving 25 bases between. This CDR3 is built from 16 residues. CDR3 coding DNA: TGTGCCAGCTCTCAAGGCACGGGGGCGGGAGAAGACACGCAGTATTTT. Translating gives CASSQGTGAGEDTQYF.

The chain uses TRBV11-2 and TRBJ2-2; 11 bases match TRBD2. The CDR3 sequence is 15 residues long. V lost 5 bases, J lost 7 bases, and 6 bases stayed unmatched. Per germline, CDR1 SGHAT and CDR2 FQNNGV. Here the CDR3 DNA reads TGTGCCAGCAGCCTGGGACTAGCGGTAGACGGGGAGCTGTTTTTT. This gives the protein CASSLGLAVDGELFF. The complete variable domain, with remaining parts taken from reference TRBV11-2 and TRBJ2-2, reads EAGVAQSPRYKIIEKRQSVAFWCNPISGHATLYWYQQILGQGPKLLIQFQNNGVVDDSQLPKDRFSAERLKGVDSTLKIQPAKLEDSAVYLCASSLGLAVDGELFFGEGSRLTVL.

The rearrangement uses TRBV10-3 and TRBJ2-3, with a weak D call TRBD2 (7 bases). Per the germline V gene, CDR1 is ENHRY and CDR2 is SYGVKD. V gave up 5 bases and J gave up 4 bases, with 13 bases separating them. The CDR3 has 14 amino acids. Here the CDR3 DNA reads TGTGCCATCAGTAGGGGGGGTCTCGCAGATACGCAGTATTTT. It encodes CAISRGGLADTQYF.

This sequence joins TRBV5-1 and TRBJ2-2; 8 bases are shared with TRBD2. CDR3 length: 14 amino acids. Germline V lookup: CDR1 SGHRS, CDR2 YFSETQ. The junction had 7 bases not matched to a gene; V was cut back by 4 bases and J by 8 bases. The CDR3 nucleotides are TGCGCCAGCAGCGCCCGACTAGCGTCGGGGGAGCTGTTTTTT. Its translation: CASSARLASGELFF.

The J gene is TRBJ2-7, the V gene TRBV19, with TRBD1 as a possible D gene (6 bases). V gave up 2 bases and J gave up 3 bases, with 11 bases separating them. The germline gives CDR1 LNHDA, CDR2 SQIVND (reference sequence). The CDR3 contains 14 residues. The CDR3 protein is CASSIWAGDYEQYF. The CDR3 DNA is TGTGCCAGTAGTATATGGGCAGGGGACTACGAGCAGTACTTC.

The genes are TRBV5-6 and TRBJ1-1, with D maybe TRBD1 (5 bases). This CDR3 has 11 residues. The V and J ends lost 4 bases and 7 bases respectively, with 8 bases between them. Germline-derived CDR1 and CDR2 are SGHDT and YYEEEE. DNA for the CDR3: TGTGCCAGCAGCAAGACAGTTGAAGCTTTCTTT. This encodes CASSKTVEAFF.

The rearrangement uses TRBV5-5 and TRBJ2-7; 7 positions match TRBD1. Germline assignment: CDR1 SGHKS and CDR2 YYEKEE (reference sequence). After removal of 3 bases from V and 1 base from J, the junction contained 4 bases not matched to a gene. The length of the CDR3 is 14 residues. This CDR3 is CASSSQGPSYEQYF. The CDR3 DNA reads TGTGCCAGCAGCTCACAGGGGCCGTCCTACGAGCAGTACTTC. Based on the CDR3 plus reference TRBV5-5 and TRBJ2-7, the full variable domain is DAGVTQSPTHLIKTRGQQVTLRCSPISGHKSVSWYQQVLGQGPQFIFQYYEKEERGRGNFPDRFSARQFPNYSSELNVNALLLGDSALYLCASSSQGPSYEQYFGPGTRLTVT.